One and the same sample provided the 9 T cell receptor beta chains below, sequenced in a study of T cells after yellow fever vaccination. TCRdb processed the 5' RACE reads anew with MiXCR; each CDR3 protein has one entry. The table includes under 550,000 distinct CDR3 sequences, just over 20% detected once. The sample here was PBMCs, taken around 3 weeks after the first yellow fever vaccination. The receptor source for this set is a young man who received the YFV17D yellow fever vaccine.

This clonotype occurred many times. The V gene is TRBV11-2, the J gene TRBJ1-2; D not certain. This CDR3 comprises 14 residues. Germline CDR1 and CDR2: SGHAT and FQNNGV. V was trimmed by 0 bases and J by 2 bases, leaving 7 bases between them. Written as DNA, the CDR3 is TGTGCCAGCAGCTTAGATCACACGAACTATGGCTACACCTTC. It yields the protein CASSLDHTNYGYTF.

This clonotype was recorded a few times. The J gene is TRBJ1-5, the V gene TRBV12-3 or TRBV12-4; a weak D match, TRBD1 (5 bases). V gave up 6 bases and J gave up 8 bases, with 14 bases separating them. The CDR3 extends over 13 amino acids. Here the CDR3 reads CASRKQVGKPQHF. CDR3 coding DNA: TGTGCCAGCAGGAAACAGGTGGGAAAGCCCCAGCATTTT.

This clonotype appeared a few times. The genes are TRBV18 and TRBJ2-7; D gene uncertain. This CDR3 comprises 13 residues. The germline gives CDR1 KGHSH, CDR2 LQKENI. The V and J ends lost 2 bases and 3 bases respectively, with 8 bases between them. CDR3 in DNA: TGTGCCAGCTCACCATCTTTTAACTACGAGCAGTACGTC. This translates into CASSPSFNYEQYV.

In this sample, this clonotype turned up a few times. V is TRBV6-2 or TRBV6-3 and J is TRBJ1-1, with D maybe TRBD1 (6 bases). The CDR3 runs 15 residues. Germline CDR1 is MNHEY and CDR2 is SVGEGT. V was trimmed by 9 bases and J by 2 bases, leaving 19 bases between them. Here the CDR3 reads CASGISAGVNTEAFF. CDR3 nucleotides: TGTGCCAGTGGTATTTCAGCAGGGGTTAACACTGAAGCTTTCTTT.

The chain is built from TRBV27 and TRBJ1-2, with D tentatively TRBD1 (5 bases). V was pared by 8 bases and J by 4 bases, with 14 bases between. Germline CDR1 reads MNHEY; CDR2 reads SMNVEV (reference sequence). The CDR3 loop spans 13 amino acids. The CDR3 sequence: CASGGARGYGYTF. In DNA, the CDR3 is TGTGCCAGCGGCGGGGCCCGGGGCTATGGCTACACCTTC.

The chain has TRBV5-1 and TRBJ1-1; D remains ambiguous. This CDR3 comprises 14 residues. Per germline, CDR1 SGHRS and CDR2 YFSETQ. V dropped 4 bases and J dropped 0 bases, with 10 bases sitting between them. Here the CDR3 reads CASSPGLLNTEAFF. CDR3 in DNA: TGCGCCAGCAGCCCGGGCCTTCTGAACACTGAAGCTTTCTTT.

This clonotype was picked up a small number of times. V is TRBV3-1 and J is TRBJ1-5, with TRBD1 matching 9 bases. CDR1 is LGHDT and CDR2 is YNNKEL in the germline V gene (reference sequence). The CDR3 is 12 residues long. After removal of 8 bases from V and 4 bases from J, the junction contained 0 bases not matched to a gene. CDR3 residues: CASGQGNQPQHF. CDR3 in DNA: TGTGCCAGCGGACAGGGGAATCAGCCCCAGCATTTT. Complete variable domain (other parts from reference TRBV3-1 and TRBJ1-5): DTAVSQTPKYLVTQMGNDKSIKCEQNLGHDTMYWYKQDSKKFLKIMFSYNNKELIINETVPNRFSPKSPDKAHLNLHINSLELGDSAVYFCASGQGNQPQHFGDGTRLSIL.

J is TRBJ2-3 and V is TRBV20-1; 11 bases align to TRBD2. J was trimmed by 1 base and V by 6 bases; bases with no gene match: 12. CDR1 and CDR2 from the germline V gene are DFQATT and SNEGSKA (reference sequence). There are 17 residues in the CDR3. This CDR3 is CSAGGRLAGIRTDTQYF. The CDR3 DNA reads as TGCAGTGCCGGAGGCCGACTAGCGGGGATACGCACAGATACGCAGTATTTT.

This chain joins TRBV30 and TRBJ2-1, with D perhaps matching TRBD2 (6 bases). Germline V gene lookup returns CDR1 GTSNPN and CDR2 SVGIG (reference sequence). This CDR3 is 15 amino acids long. Deletions cut 4 bases from V and 7 bases from J, with 20 bases between. Here the CDR3 reads CAWTLGRVGSNEQFF. The CDR3 DNA follows: TGTGCCTGGACCCTCGGGAGAGTCGGCTCAAATGAGCAGTTCTTC.